Listed below are T cell receptor beta chains from one sample, sequenced in a study of T-cell reconstitution after alpha-beta-depleted transplantation in children. Each CDR3 protein gets one entry after TCRdb re-called the PCR reads with MiXCR. The sample lists 550,000 to 800,000 distinct CDR3 sequences, less than 15% occurring once. This specimen was PBMCs, taken before TCRalphabeta/CD19-depleted stem cell transplant. The receptors derive from a girl under 10 years old with congenital amegakaryocytic thrombocytopenia, due to receive a stem cell transplant. CDR3s include the opening cysteine and the closing phenylalanine or tryptophan. Where a row states a size, it is once, few, many or the class of an expanded clone; other rows omit it.

clone_size v_call cdr3_aa
few TRBV20-1 CSAMRDSLSTDTQYF
. TRBV20-1 CSASGLAGGNEQYF
many TRBV20-1 CSARPQTYNEQFF
many TRBV29-1 CSVEGGILAEAFF
many TRBV10-3 CAISKQGSSYNEQFF
many TRBV28 CASRGQGNEQFF
. TRBV12-3/TRBV12-4 CASSVRGGGYSNQPQHF
many TRBV29-1 CSVFTGDYEQYF
many TRBV27 CASSLWASGSSYEQYF
many TRBV5-1 CASSLGFSGNEQYF
many TRBV7-9 CASSLVDLGFF
many TRBV4-1 CASSQATGSRYNEQFF
few TRBV5-5 CASSSREPSYNEQFF
few TRBV11-2 CASSSLFRGQETQYF
. TRBV10-3 CAISEIGVGNQPQHF
many TRBV5-1 CASSLRNKDKYYEQYF
. TRBV7-3 CASSGPYQDTQYF
. TRBV7-2 CASSLAGPLDEQFF
many TRBV5-1 CASSTNLAGGYTF
many TRBV29-1 CSAIPGTTYEQYF
. TRBV7-2 CASSLGGGANYGYTF
. TRBV5-1 CASSLGPGADNEQFF
. TRBV20-1 CSVANEVSRVSYEQYF
many TRBV5-1 CASSLDGNNEQFF
many TRBV28 CASRDNSPLHF
many TRBV9 CASSVWGQGDGYTF
many TRBV20-1 CSARASIAGGRDTQYF
few TRBV20-1 CSARDPVQGDVEQYF
many TRBV6-1 CASRTGLAGVGNEQFF
many TRBV7-9 CASSLDGTGGSEQYF
. TRBV30 CAWSVFRDNEQFF
few TRBV29-1 CSVEGQGGYEQYF
many TRBV7-8 CASSLQGSPGVFF
many TRBV28 CASTTSGANEQFF
few TRBV10-3 CAISESHQGAASSGANVLTF
many TRBV7-8 CASSSPGVGNTIYF
many TRBV7-9 CASSLHQGPYNEQFF
many TRBV20-1 CSVLQGREETQYF
few TRBV30 CAWSADLTSGTAGELFF
. TRBV6-5 CASSYLTGGTGELFF
few TRBV7-2 CASSPTRFAYEQYF
many TRBV9 CASSNGFSYNEQFF
few TRBV28 CASRTSPSGLKGNQPQHF
few TRBV12-3/TRBV12-4 CASSLWTSGSYEQYF
few TRBV5-1 CASSIRSGRADEQFF
few TRBV20-1 CSASSSGRAYEQYF
many TRBV27 CASSLVGAFYDEQFF
few TRBV7-9 CASSLSGRPGELFF
few TRBV20-1 CSATAPGLAGELNEQFF
. TRBV5-1 CASKLGGLAGDNEQFF
few TRBV27 CASSTSPGHGNTIYF
many TRBV5-1 CASSPNSYEQYF
. TRBV25-1 CASSIPGLAGVEQFF
few TRBV20-1 CSAKTVDNEKLFF
many TRBV29-1 CSVEEFQDTEAFF
many TRBV29-1 CSVEAGNYEQYF
many TRBV5-1 CASNPTGGDYNEQFF
. TRBV10-2 CASRPGFGVQETQYF